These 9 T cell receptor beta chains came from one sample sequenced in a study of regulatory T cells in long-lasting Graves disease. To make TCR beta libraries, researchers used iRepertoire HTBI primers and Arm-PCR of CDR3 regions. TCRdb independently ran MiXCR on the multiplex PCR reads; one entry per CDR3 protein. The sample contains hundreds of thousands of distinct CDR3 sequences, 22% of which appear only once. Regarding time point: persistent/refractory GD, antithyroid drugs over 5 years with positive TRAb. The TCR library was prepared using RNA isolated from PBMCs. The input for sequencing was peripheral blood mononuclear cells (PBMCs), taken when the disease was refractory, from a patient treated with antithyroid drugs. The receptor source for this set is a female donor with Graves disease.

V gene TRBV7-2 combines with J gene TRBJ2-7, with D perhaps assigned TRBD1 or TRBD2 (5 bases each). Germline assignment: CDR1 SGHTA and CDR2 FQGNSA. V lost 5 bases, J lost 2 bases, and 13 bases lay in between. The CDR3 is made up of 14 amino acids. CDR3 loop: CASSSRGGPYEQYF. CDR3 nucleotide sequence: TGTGCCAGCAGCAGCCGGGGCGGCCCCTACGAGCAGTACTTC.

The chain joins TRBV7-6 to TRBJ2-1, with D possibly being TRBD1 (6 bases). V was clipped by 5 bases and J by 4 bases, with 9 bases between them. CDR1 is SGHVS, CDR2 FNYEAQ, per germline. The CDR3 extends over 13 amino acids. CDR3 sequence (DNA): TGTGCCAGCAGCCAGGGGACGTACAATGAGCAGTTCTTC. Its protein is CASSQGTYNEQFF.

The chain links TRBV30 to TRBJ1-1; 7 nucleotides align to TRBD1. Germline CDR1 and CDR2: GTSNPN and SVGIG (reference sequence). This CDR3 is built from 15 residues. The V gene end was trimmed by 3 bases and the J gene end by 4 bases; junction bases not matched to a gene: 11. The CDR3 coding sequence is TGTGCCTGGAGGGTTGAGGGAGCAGGGGGCACTGAAGCTTTCTTT. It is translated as CAWRVEGAGGTEAFF. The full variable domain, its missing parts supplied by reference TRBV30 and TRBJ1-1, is SQTIHQWPATLVQPVGSPLSLECTVEGTSNPNLYWYRQAAGRGLQLLFYSVGIGQISSEVPQNLSASRPQDRQFILSSKKLLLSDSGFYLCAWRVEGAGGTEAFFGQGTRLTVV.

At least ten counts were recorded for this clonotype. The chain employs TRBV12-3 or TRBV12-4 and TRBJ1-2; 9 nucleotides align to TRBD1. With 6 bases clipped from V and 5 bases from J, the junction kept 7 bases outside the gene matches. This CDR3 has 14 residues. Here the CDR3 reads CASSPGQGTYGYTF. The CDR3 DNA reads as TGTGCCAGCAGCCCAGGACAGGGGACGTATGGCTACACCTTC.

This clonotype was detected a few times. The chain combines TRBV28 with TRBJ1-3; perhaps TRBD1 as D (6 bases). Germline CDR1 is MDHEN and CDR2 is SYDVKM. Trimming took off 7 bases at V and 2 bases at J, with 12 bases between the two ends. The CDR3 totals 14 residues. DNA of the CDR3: TGTGCCAGCAATCACGGGGGGCCTGGAAACACCATATATTTT. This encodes CASNHGGPGNTIYF.

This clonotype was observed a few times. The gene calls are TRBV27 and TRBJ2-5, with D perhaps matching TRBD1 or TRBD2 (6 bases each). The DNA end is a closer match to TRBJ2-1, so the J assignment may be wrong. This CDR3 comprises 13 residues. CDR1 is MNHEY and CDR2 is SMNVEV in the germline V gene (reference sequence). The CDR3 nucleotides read TGTGCCAGCAGTTCGGGGGCAGCCCATGAGCAGTTCTTC. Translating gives CASSSGAAHEQFF.

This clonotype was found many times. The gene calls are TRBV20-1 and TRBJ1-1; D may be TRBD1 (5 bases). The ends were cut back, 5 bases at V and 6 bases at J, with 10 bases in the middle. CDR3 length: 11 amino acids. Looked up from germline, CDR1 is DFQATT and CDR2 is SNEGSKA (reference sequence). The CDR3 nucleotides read TGCAGTGCTGACAGTGACGCTGAAGCTTTCTTT. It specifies CSADSDAEAFF.

The chain's CDR3 is CASSSPTTGARSNQPQHF. CDR3 nucleotides: TGTGCCAGCAGCTCCCCCACGACAGGGGCCAGGAGCAATCAGCCCCAGCATTTT. V and J are TRBV7-3 and TRBJ1-5, with TRBD1 matching 8 bases. V shed 4 bases and J 1 base; nucleotides not matched to a gene: 12. Germline V gene sequence: CDR1 SGHTA, CDR2 FQGTGA. The CDR3 runs to 18 residues.

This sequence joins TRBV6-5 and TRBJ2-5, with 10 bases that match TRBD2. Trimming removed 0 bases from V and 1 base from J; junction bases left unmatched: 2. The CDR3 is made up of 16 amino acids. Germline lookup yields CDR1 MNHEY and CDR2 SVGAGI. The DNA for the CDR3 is TGTGCCAGCAGTTACTCGGTAGCGGGGGGCCAAGAGACCCAGTACTTC. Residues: CASSYSVAGGQETQYF.